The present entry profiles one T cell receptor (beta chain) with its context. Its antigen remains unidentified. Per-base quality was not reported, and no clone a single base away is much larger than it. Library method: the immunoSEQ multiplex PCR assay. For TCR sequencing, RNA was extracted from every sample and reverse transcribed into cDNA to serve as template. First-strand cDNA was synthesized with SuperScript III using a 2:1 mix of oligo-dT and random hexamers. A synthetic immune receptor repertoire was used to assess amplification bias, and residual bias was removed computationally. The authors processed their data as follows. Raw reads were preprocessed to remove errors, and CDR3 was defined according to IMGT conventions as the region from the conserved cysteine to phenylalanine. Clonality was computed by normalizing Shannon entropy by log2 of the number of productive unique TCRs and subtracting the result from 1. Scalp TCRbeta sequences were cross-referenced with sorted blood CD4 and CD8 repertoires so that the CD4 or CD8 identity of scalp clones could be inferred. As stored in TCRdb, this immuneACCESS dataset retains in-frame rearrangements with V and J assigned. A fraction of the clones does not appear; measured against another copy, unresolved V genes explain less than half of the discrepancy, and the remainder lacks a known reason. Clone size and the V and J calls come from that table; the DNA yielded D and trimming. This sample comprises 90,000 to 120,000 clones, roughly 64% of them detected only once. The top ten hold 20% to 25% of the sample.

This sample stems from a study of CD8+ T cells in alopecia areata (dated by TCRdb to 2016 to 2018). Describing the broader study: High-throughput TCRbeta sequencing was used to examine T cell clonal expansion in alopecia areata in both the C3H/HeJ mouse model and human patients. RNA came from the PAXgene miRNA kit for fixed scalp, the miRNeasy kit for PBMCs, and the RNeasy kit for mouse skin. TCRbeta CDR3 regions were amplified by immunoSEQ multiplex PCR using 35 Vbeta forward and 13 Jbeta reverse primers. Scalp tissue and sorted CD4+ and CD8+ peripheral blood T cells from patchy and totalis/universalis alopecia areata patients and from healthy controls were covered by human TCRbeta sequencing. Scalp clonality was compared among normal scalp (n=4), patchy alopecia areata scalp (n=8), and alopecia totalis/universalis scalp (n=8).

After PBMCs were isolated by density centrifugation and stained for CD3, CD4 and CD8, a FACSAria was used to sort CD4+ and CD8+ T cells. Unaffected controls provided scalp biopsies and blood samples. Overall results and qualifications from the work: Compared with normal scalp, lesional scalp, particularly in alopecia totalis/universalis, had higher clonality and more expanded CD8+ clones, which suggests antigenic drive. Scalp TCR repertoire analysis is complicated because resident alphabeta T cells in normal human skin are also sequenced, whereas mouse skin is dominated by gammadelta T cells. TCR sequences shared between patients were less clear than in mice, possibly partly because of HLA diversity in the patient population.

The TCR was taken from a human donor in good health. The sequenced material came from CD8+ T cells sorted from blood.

In nucleotide form, the sequence is TGTGCCAGCAGCCCCTTTGGGGAGCGGAGCACAGATACGCAGTATTTT. This encodes CASSPFGERSTDTQYF. This chain is built from TRBV11-2 and TRBJ2-3; the D gene is possibly TRBD2, with 5 bases matching. From the cysteine through the phenylalanine, the CDR3 covers 16 amino acids. The entry retains the CDR3 DNA only, 48 bases that are in frame from base 1. Via the germline V gene, CDR1 is SGHAT and CDR2 FQNNGV. Relative to germline, V is 5 bases shorter and J is 0 bases shorter, with 15 bases between their ends. Here the CDR3 is joined to the reference TRBV11-2 and TRBJ2-3 genes, and the full variable domain is: EAGVAQSPRYKIIEKRQSVAFWCNPISGHATLYWYQQILGQGPKLLIQFQNNGVVDDSQLPKDRFSAERLKGVDSTLKIQPAKLEDSAVYLCASSPFGERSTDTQYFGPGTRLTVL.